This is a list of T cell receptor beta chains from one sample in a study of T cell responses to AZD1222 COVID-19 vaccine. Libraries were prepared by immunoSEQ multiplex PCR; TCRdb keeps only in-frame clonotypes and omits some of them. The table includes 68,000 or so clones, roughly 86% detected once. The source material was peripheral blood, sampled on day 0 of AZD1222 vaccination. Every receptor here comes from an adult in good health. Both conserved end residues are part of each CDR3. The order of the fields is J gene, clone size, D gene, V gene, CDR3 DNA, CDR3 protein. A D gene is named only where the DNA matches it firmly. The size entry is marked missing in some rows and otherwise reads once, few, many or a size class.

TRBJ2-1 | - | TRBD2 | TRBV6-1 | TGTGCCAGCAGTGAATCGTACCCACCCGGGACTAGCTCCTACAATGAGCAGTTCTTC | CASSESYPPGTSSYNEQFF
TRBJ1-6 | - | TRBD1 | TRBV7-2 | TGTGCCAGCAGCTTAGAAGGACAGGGGGCAGTTTCACCCCTCCACTTT | CASSLEGQGAVSPLHF
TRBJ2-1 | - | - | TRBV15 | TGTGCCACCAGCAGAGAGGCGGTTGGCTCCTACAATGAGCAGTTCTTC | CATSREAVGSYNEQFF
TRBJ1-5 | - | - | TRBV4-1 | TGCGCCAGCAGCCAAGGAACTGGGGATCTTGGACAGCCCCAGCATTTT | CASSQGTGDLGQPQHF
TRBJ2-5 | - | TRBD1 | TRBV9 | TGTGCCAGCGGGACAGGCCGAGAGACCCAGTACTTC | CASGTGRETQYF
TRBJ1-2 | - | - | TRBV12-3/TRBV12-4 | TGTGCCAGCAGTTTCGTCGTATCCAATGGCTACACCTTC | CASSFVVSNGYTF
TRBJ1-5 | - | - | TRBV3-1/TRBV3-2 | TGTGCCAGCAGTCCCGACAGGAGAGGCAATCAGCCCCAGCATTTT | CASSPDRRGNQPQHF
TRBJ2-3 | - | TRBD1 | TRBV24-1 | TGTGCCACCAGTGTGACAGGGGGTGATACGCAGTATTTT | CATSVTGGDTQYF
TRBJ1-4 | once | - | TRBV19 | TGTGCCAGTAGTATAGGGGGGAGAGCGACTAATGAAAAACTGTTTTTT | CASSIGGRATNEKLFF
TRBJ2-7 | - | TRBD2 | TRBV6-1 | TGTGCCAGCAGTGATCGACGCGGGAGGGCGATCAACGAGCAGTACTTC | CASSDRRGRAINEQYF
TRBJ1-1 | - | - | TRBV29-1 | TGCAGCGCCGCGGGACGGTTAACAACTGAAGCTTTCTTT | CSAAGRLTTEAFF
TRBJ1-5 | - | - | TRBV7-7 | TGTGCTAGCAGCTTAGATCGCAATCAGCCCCAGCATTTT | CASSLDRNQPQHF
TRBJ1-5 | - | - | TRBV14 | TGTGCCAGCAGCCAAGACACGCTAGGCAATCAGCCCCAGCATTTT | CASSQDTLGNQPQHF
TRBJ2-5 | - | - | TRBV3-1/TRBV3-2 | TGTGCCAGCACCCTTAGCCACGGAGAGACCCAGTACTTC | CASTLSHGETQYF
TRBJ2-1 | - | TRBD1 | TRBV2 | TGTGCCAGCAGGAGGACAGGGACATACAATGAGCAGTTCTTC | CASRRTGTYNEQFF
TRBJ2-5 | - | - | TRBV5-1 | TGCGCCAGCAGCTTGGCGCCTGCCCAAGAGACCCAGTACTTC | CASSLAPAQETQYF
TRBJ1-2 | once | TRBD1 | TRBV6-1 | TGTGCCAGCAGTGAAGGGCAGGGGGCATTCTATGGCTACACCTTC | CASSEGQGAFYGYTF
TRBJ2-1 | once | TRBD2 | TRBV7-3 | TGTGCCAGCAGCTTATCGGCTAGCGGGAGCTCTGAGCAGTTCTTC | CASSLSASGSSEQFF
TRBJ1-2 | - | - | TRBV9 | TGTGCCAGCAGCGTAGGGTCAGGGTACGGCTACACCTTC | CASSVGSGYGYTF
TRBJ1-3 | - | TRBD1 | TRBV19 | TGTGCCAGTAGGGGCCGGCTGACAGGGCCCTTCTCTGGAAACACCATATATTTT | CASRGRLTGPFSGNTIYF
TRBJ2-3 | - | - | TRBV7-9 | TGTGCCAGCAGAGGGGTAGGCACAGATACGCAGTATTTT | CASRGVGTDTQYF
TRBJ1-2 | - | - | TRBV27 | TGTGCCAGCAGTTTTCGACGGCGGGACTATGGCTACACCTTC | CASSFRRRDYGYTF
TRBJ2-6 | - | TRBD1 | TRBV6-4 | TGTGCCAGCAGTGTCACGGACAGGGGGGTTTCTGGGGCCAACGTCCTGACTTTC | CASSVTDRGVSGANVLTF
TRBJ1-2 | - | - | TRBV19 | TGTGCCAGCGTCCAGGACAGAGTTAACTATGGCTACACCTTC | CASVQDRVNYGYTF
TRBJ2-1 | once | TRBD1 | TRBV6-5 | TGTGCCAGCAGGGTCGTTGGACAGGCATACAATGAGCAGTTCTTC | CASRVVGQAYNEQFF
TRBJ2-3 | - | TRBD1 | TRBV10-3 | TGTGCCATCAGTGAGTCTCCAGGGACAGGGGCAGATACGCAGTATTTT | CAISESPGTGADTQYF
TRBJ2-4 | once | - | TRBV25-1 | TGTGCCAGCAGTACGGGCCCTGGAAAGCACTTC | CASSTGPGKHF
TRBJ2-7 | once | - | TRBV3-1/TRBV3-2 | TGTGCCAGCAGCCCAAGTTATGCGGGAGAGCAGTACTTC | CASSPSYAGEQYF
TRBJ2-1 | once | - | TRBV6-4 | TGTGCCAGCAGTGACGGGGTGTACAATGAGCAGTTCTTC | CASSDGVYNEQFF
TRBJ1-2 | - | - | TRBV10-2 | TGCGCCAGCAGTGGGGGGTCAGGGACGAACTATGGCTACACCTTC | CASSGGSGTNYGYTF
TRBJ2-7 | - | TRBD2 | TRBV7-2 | TGTGCCAGCAGCCCCGGACTAGCGGATTACGAGCAGTACTTC | CASSPGLADYEQYF
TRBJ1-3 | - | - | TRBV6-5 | TGTGCCAGCAGTCACCCCTCTGGAAACACCATATATTTT | CASSHPSGNTIYF
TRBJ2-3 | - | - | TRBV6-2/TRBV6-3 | TGTGCCAGCAGTTACTACCCGGATACAGATACGCAGTATTTT | CASSYYPDTDTQYF
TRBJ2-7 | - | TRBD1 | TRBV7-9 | TGTGCCAGCAGCACAATCCCCGGACAGGGGGCGGGAGAGCAGTACTTC | CASSTIPGQGAGEQYF
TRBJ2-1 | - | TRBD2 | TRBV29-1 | TGCAGCGTTGCCGGGACTAGCCTGTACAATGAGCAGTTCTTC | CSVAGTSLYNEQFF
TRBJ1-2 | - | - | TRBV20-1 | TGCAGTGCCATTGACCGCTCCGGCTACACCTTC | CSAIDRSGYTF
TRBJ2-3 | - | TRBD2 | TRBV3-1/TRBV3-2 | TGTGCCAGCAGCCCTGGGGGGAGGGGCACAGATACGCAGTATTTT | CASSPGGRGTDTQYF
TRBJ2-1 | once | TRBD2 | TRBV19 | TGTGCCAGTATTCCTAGCGGGAGTGGCGATGAGCAGTTCTTC | CASIPSGSGDEQFF
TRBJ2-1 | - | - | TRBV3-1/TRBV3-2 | TGTGCCAGCAGTCTCGGGAGTGTGAATGAGCAGTTCTTC | CASSLGSVNEQFF
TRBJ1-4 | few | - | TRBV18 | TGTGCCAGCTCACTAGACCGGGCAGCCTTTAATGAAAAACTGTTTTTT | CASSLDRAAFNEKLFF
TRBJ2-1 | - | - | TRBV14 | TGTGCCAGCAGCCAAATGGGGCCACCTGAAGTAAACAATGAGCAGTTCTTC | CASSQMGPPEVNNEQFF
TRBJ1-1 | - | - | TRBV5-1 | TGCGCCAGCAGCGAAAGTGGGTTTGTGAACACTGAAGCTTTCTTT | CASSESGFVNTEAFF
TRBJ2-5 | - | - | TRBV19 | TGTGCCAGTAGTCTCAACCGGATGCAAGAGACCCAGTACTTC | CASSLNRMQETQYF